Shown below are 23 T cell receptor beta chains from a single sample sequenced in a study of T cells expressing NK-cell markers. Following a re-call of the 5' RACE reads, TCRdb has one entry per CDR3 protein and lacks DNA. The sample totals some 120,000 distinct CDR3 sequences. What was sequenced was blood T cells: a sorted CD56 or NKG2C T cell subset, CD4+ or CD8+ T cells, or bulk PBMC T cells (not recorded which). The origin of the receptors is a woman aged 18 to 75 in good health.

The chain joins TRBV7-3 to TRBJ2-2; checking the TCRdb D call of TRBD2 is not possible without DNA. The CDR3 contains 17 residues. CDR1 is SGHTA, CDR2 FQGTGA, per germline. The CDR3 loop is CASSWIAGGKNTGELFF.

This CDR3 is CASSYGGFSYEQYF. This sequence joins TRBV6-5 and TRBJ2-7; TCRdb's assignment of TRBD1 cannot be checked, as there is no DNA. This CDR3 comprises 14 residues. CDR1 and CDR2 from the germline V gene are MNHEY and SVGAGI.

The chain employs TRBV12-3 or TRBV12-4 and TRBJ2-1; the TCRdb D gene call, TRBD1, has no DNA to confirm it. CDR3 size: 15 residues. The chain's CDR3 is CASSLGRSSYNEQFF.

The V call is TRBV27, the J call TRBJ1-4; TCRdb's assignment of TRBD1 cannot be checked, as there is no DNA. Germline V gene lookup returns CDR1 MNHEY and CDR2 SMNVEV (reference sequence). The CDR3 contains 17 residues. CDR3 residues: CASSLSAGWPANEKLFF.

This chain links TRBV2 with TRBJ1-2; checking the TCRdb D call of TRBD1 is not possible without DNA. This CDR3 region has 15 residues. Germline values: CDR1 SNHLY, CDR2 FYNNEI. The CDR3 loop is CASSEGRQGPYGYTF.

The CDR3 loop reads CASSFDTPNSPLHF. The gene calls are TRBV28 and TRBJ1-6; TCRdb proposes TRBD1, but this gene call is untestable without DNA. This CDR3 region has 14 residues. Germline V gene data show CDR1 as MDHEN and CDR2 as SYDVKM.

The V and J genes are TRBV15 and TRBJ2-1. The CDR3 is 11 amino acids. The germline V gene has CDR1 LNHNV and CDR2 YYDKDF (reference sequence). This CDR3 is CATRLYNEQFF.

The V call is TRBV18, the J call TRBJ2-5; TCRdb calls TRBD1, which cannot be checked without DNA. Germline-derived CDR1 and CDR2 are KGHSH and LQKENI. The CDR3 has 15 residues. CDR3 sequence reads: CASSRDDRTKETQYF.

This chain uses TRBV7-9 with TRBJ2-1; the D gene TCRdb calls, TRBD2, cannot be checked with no DNA. CDR1 is SEHNR, CDR2 FQNEAQ, per germline (reference sequence). This CDR3 contains 12 residues. The CDR3 spells CASRFGGPEQFF. Complete variable domain (other parts from reference TRBV7-9 and TRBJ2-1): DTGVSQNPRHKITKRGQNVTFRCDPISEHNRLYWYRQTLGQGPEFLTYFQNEAQLEKSRLLSDRFSAERPKGSFSTLEIQRTEQGDSAMYLCASRFGGPEQFFGPGTRLTVL.

The chain is built from TRBV6-1 and TRBJ2-7; the TCRdb D gene call, TRBD1, has no DNA to confirm it. There are 13 residues in the CDR3. Germline V gene data show CDR1 as MNHNS and CDR2 as SASEGT. The CDR3 spells CASSRGQGGEQYF.

J is TRBJ2-3 and V is TRBV11-2; with no DNA, the TCRdb D assignment of TRBD1 cannot be verified. In germline, CDR1 is SGHAT, CDR2 FQNNGV. CDR3 length equals 11 residues. CDR3 residues: CASRADRPQYF.

This chain links TRBV10-3 with TRBJ2-1. The CDR3 totals 12 residues. In germline, CDR1 is ENHRY, CDR2 SYGVKD. The CDR3 here is CAISESIPEQFF.

The chain's CDR3 is CASSFSAEETYGYTF. This chain uses TRBV19 with TRBJ1-2. The CDR3 is made up of 15 amino acids. From germline, CDR1 is LNHDA and CDR2 SQIVND (reference sequence).

CDR3 amino acids: CAARGSHGYTF. V gene TRBV7-9 combines with J gene TRBJ1-2. In germline, CDR1 is SEHNR, CDR2 FQNEAQ (reference sequence). The CDR3 length is 11 residues.

The chain is built from TRBV4-1 and TRBJ2-6; TCRdb picks TRBD1, but there is no DNA to check that call. Germline V gene sequence: CDR1 MGHRA, CDR2 YSYEKL. The CDR3 runs to 17 residues. The CDR3 here is CASSPPGEGSGANVLTF.

The chain is built from TRBV27 and TRBJ2-5; TCRdb's D call, TRBD1, is unchecked because there is no DNA. Germline V gene data show CDR1 as MNHEY and CDR2 as SMNVEV (reference sequence). CDR3 length: 14 amino acids. CDR3: CASSTYRGGETQYF.

The chain uses TRBV29-1 and TRBJ2-1; the D call of TRBD2 rests on TCRdb alone, since no DNA is present to check it. The CDR3 consists of 19 residues. CDR1 SQVTM and CDR2 ANQGSEA come from the germline V gene. The CDR3 sequence is CSVDGSSGIKPDSYNEQFF.

The rearrangement uses TRBV7-9 and TRBJ2-2; TCRdb returns TRBD1, unconfirmable since there is no DNA. Germline V gene sequence: CDR1 SEHNR, CDR2 FQNEAQ (reference sequence). This CDR3 contains 14 residues. CDR3 sequence reads: CARPGQENTGELFF. Complete variable domain (other parts from reference TRBV7-9 and TRBJ2-2): DTGVSQNPRHKITKRGQNVTFRCDPISEHNRLYWYRQTLGQGPEFLTYFQNEAQLEKSRLLSDRFSAERPKGSFSTLEIQRTEQGDSAMYLCARPGQENTGELFFGEGSRLTVL.

This chain connects TRBV9 to TRBJ1-1; TCRdb's D call of TRBD1 is untestable without DNA. The CDR3 is 16 amino acids. The germline gives CDR1 SGDLS, CDR2 YYNGEE. CDR3 loop: CASSVEVGGDGTEAFF. Full variable domain (missing parts from reference TRBV9 and TRBJ1-1): DSGVTQTPKHLITATGQRVTLRCSPRSGDLSVYWYQQSLDQGLQFLIQYYNGEERAKGNILERFSAQQFPDLHSELNLSSLELGDSALYFCASSVEVGGDGTEAFFGQGTRLTVV.

V is TRBV12-3 or TRBV12-4 and J is TRBJ1-1. This CDR3 is built from 14 residues. CDR3 loop: CASSPLDDYPEAFF.

The CDR3 here is CSGLPEQGMRYEQYF. The V and J genes are TRBV20-1 and TRBJ2-7; without DNA, the TCRdb call of TRBD1 cannot be checked. This CDR3 is built from 15 residues. CDR1 is DFQATT and CDR2 is SNEGSKA in the germline V gene (reference sequence).

The chain joins TRBV20-1 to TRBJ2-5. Germline CDR1 DFQATT, CDR2 SNEGSKA (reference sequence). The CDR3 is 15 residues long. The CDR3 region is CSASSLDGAQETQYF.

The chain links TRBV5-1 to TRBJ2-3; lacking DNA, the TRBD2 call made by TCRdb goes unchecked. The CDR3 contains 16 residues. Germline lookup yields CDR1 SGHRS and CDR2 YFSETQ. This chain's CDR3 is CASTRSGTSVPDTQYF.